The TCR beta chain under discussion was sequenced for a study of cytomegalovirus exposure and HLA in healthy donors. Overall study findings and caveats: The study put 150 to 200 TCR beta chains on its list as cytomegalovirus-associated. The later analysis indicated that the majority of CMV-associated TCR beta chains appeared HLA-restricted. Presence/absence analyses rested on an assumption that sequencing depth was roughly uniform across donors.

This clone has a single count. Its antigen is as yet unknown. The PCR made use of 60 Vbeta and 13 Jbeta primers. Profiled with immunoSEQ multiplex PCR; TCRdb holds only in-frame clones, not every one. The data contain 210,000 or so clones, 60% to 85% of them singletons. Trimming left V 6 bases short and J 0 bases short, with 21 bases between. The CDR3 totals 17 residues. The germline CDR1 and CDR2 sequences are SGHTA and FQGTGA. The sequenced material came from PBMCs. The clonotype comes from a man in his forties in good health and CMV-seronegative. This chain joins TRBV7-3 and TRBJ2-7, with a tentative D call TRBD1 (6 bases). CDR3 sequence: CASSRSGGGQSSYEQYF. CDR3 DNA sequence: TGTGCCAGCAGTCGGTCGGGTGGGGGCCAGTCCTCCTACGAGCAGTACTTC.